This T cell receptor beta chain was obtained from a study of cytomegalovirus exposure and HLA in healthy donors. Study findings and constraints: Common viral pathogens seemed, in a later analysis, to connect with several of the most significant clusters. Rare sequences made up most TCRs, while some public TCRs were found in many donors.

J lost 4 bases, V lost 5 bases, and 2 bases had no gene match. The V gene's germline CDR1 is MRHNA and CDR2 SNTAGT. This CDR3 has 13 amino acids. The study ran its PCR with 60 Vbeta and 13 Jbeta primers. The method was immunoSEQ multiplex PCR; TCRdb's version includes in-frame clones alone and lacks a portion of them. The sample shows around 210,000 clones, approximately 80% of them seen only once. In regard to this clone: Its antigen is currently unknown.

The sequence derives from a woman aged 25 to 45 in good health and CMV-seronegative. V gene TRBV6-4 combines with J gene TRBJ1-1, with TRBD1 matching over 9 bases. Specimen: PBMCs. CDR3 coding DNA: TGTGCCAGCAGTATGGACAGGGGCACTGAAGCTTTCTTT. Protein sequence: CASSMDRGTEAFF.